This T cell receptor (beta chain) was documented in a study of cytomegalovirus exposure and HLA in healthy donors. This clone was seen a handful of times. Its antigen is unidentified. This PCR relied on a set of 60 Vbeta primers and 13 Jbeta primers. Method: immunoSEQ multiplex PCR; TCRdb's copy keeps in-frame clones and lacks some. The sample shows 150,000 to 200,000 clones, 65% to 85% of them seen only once. Study-level points and caveats: One variant, a missense change in DCLRE1C, was linked in a later analysis to TCR beta V- and J-gene trimming.

The CDR3 consists of 13 residues. The germline V and J ends were trimmed by 4 bases and 1 base, with 8 bases remaining between them. Germline V CDR1 and CDR2: SGDLS, YYNGEE. The clonotype comes from a man aged 18-30 years in good health and CMV-seronegative. Sequenced: PBMCs. V is TRBV9 and J is TRBJ1-1, with unresolved D. CDR3 loop: CASSPRWNTEAFF. Here the CDR3 DNA reads TGTGCCAGCAGCCCCCGGTGGAACACTGAAGCTTTCTTT.